This T cell receptor beta chain was identified in a study of CD8 T cells in Susac syndrome. Turning to the study itself: Among the sequenced Susac syndrome patients, more than five had active disease while 8 or 9 were in remission.

The J segment lost 6 bases and the V segment lost 0 bases, leaving 6 bases of the junction unmatched. The CDR3 runs to 18 residues. From germline, CDR1 is SGHTS and CDR2 YDEGEE. cDNA came from approximately 0.5 to 1 ug RNA primed by random hexamers. TCRdb itself ran the immunoSEQ multiplex PCR reads through MiXCR, one entry per CDR3 protein. The table includes some 68,000 distinct CDR3 sequences, around 93% detected once. Sequenced sample: CD4+ T cells from PBMCs. The source is a human donor with Susac syndrome. J is TRBJ2-1 and V is TRBV5-8, with TRBD2 matching 16 bases. The chain's CDR3 is CASSLAGTSGGARNEQFF. The CDR3 nucleotides are TGTGCCAGCAGCTTGGCCGGGACTAGCGGGGGGGCACGCAATGAGCAGTTCTTC.